The clone carrying this T cell receptor (beta chain) was seen a handful of times. No antigen is known for it. Combining a sample-barcoded 5' primer with a J-beta primer mix, a second PCR ran for roughly 7 to 11 cycles. TCRdb ran MiXCR on the 5' RACE reads and lists one entry per CDR3 protein. The sample includes about 1.8 million distinct CDR3 sequences, roughly 50% seen only once; the top ten take approximately 2.1%. The data were obtained in a study of blood T cells in healthy people across ages. Study results and caveats: Donor CMV status was unknown, possibly confounding expanded clonotype changes.

After removal of 10 bases from V and 7 bases from J, the junction contained 9 bases not matched to a gene. Looked up from germline, CDR1 is SGHAT and CDR2 is FQDESV (reference sequence). The CDR3 length is 13 residues. The material sequenced was blood. The clonotype originates from a woman aged 40-49 years in good health. This chain links TRBV11-1 with TRBJ2-7; TRBD2 matches 11 bases. CDR3 nucleotide sequence: TGTGCCACCGGGACTAGCGGTGCCAATGAGCAGTACTTC. Its translation is CATGTSGANEQYF.